Below, 4 T cell receptor beta chains from the same sample are listed, as sequenced in a study of OX40 agonist ivuxolimab in advanced cancers. Libraries were prepared by immunoSEQ multiplex PCR; TCRdb keeps only in-frame clonotypes and omits some of them. The table lists approximately 60,000 clones, 88% of them singletons. The sequences come from CD4+ or CD8+ T cells sorted from blood, collected in a trial of the OX40 agonist ivuxolimab. The source is an adult with an advanced solid tumor such as melanoma, head and neck, liver or kidney cancer.

This clone came up a few times. The chain employs TRBV11-2 and TRBJ2-2; perhaps TRBD1 as D (5 bases). Germline CDR1 reads SGHAT; CDR2 reads FQNNGV. The CDR3 contains 17 residues. V dropped 1 base and J dropped 4 bases, with 16 bases sitting between them. CDR3 sequence: CASSLVSAGWGTGELFF. Written as DNA, the CDR3 is TGTGCCAGCAGCTTAGTGTCGGCAGGGTGGGGCACCGGGGAGCTGTTTTTT.

The chain uses TRBV19 and TRBJ2-1, with D perhaps TRBD1 or TRBD2 (6 bases each). Germline V gene lookup returns CDR1 LNHDA and CDR2 SQIVND (reference sequence). The CDR3 consists of 17 residues. Trimming removed 4 bases from V and 4 bases from J, with 20 bases in between. CDR3 region: CASSNIRGREPYNEQFF. CDR3 bases: TGTGCCAGTAGTAACATCCGGGGGCGGGAACCGTACAATGAGCAGTTCTTC.

The chain links TRBV15 to TRBJ2-7; D uncertain. Deletions cut 4 bases from V and 2 bases from J, with 12 bases between. From germline, CDR1 is LNHNV and CDR2 YYDKDF (reference sequence). The CDR3 is made up of 14 amino acids. The CDR3, as DNA: TGTGCCACCAGCACCCCAAACCCTCCCTACGAGCAGTACTTC. This encodes CATSTPNPPYEQYF.

The chain couples TRBV19 to TRBJ1-5; D call uncertain. Looked up from germline, CDR1 is LNHDA and CDR2 is SQIVND (reference sequence). The CDR3 contains 15 residues. V lost 1 base, J lost 7 bases, and 14 bases lay in between. The CDR3 bases are TGTGCCAGTAGTATAGGTTCAGGTGGATTGCAGCCCCAGCATTTT. Amino acids: CASSIGSGGLQPQHF.